Below, 16 T cell receptor beta chains from the same sample are listed, as sequenced in a study of shared clonotypes between healthy human individuals. TCRdb's table, derived via immunoSEQ multiplex PCR, lists solely in-frame clones and lacks some. Here the sample spans approximately 980,000 clones, roughly 72% being singletons. Sequencing used memory CD4+ T cells sorted from blood. The subset is: CD45RA-negative fraction. The receptors here all came from a man aged 18 to 30 in good health.

This rearrangement joins TRBV7-6 to TRBJ2-5; no clear D. V lost 0 bases and J 4 bases, leaving 9 bases between the germline ends. The length of the CDR3 is 14 residues. The germline V gene has CDR1 SGHVS and CDR2 FNYEAQ. In nucleotides, the CDR3 is TGTGCCAGCAGCTTAGCCCCCACCCCAGAGACCCAGTACTTC. Its protein product is CASSLAPTPETQYF. Full variable domain (missing parts from reference TRBV7-6 and TRBJ2-5): GAGVSQSPRYKVTKRGQDVALRCDPISGHVSLYWYRQALGQGPEFLTYFNYEAQQDKSGLPNDRFSAERPEGSISTLTIQRTEQRDSAMYRCASSLAPTPETQYFGPGTRLLVL.

This clone appeared once. The same CDR3 can be traced to other DNA sequences in this sample. This chain uses TRBV5-1 with TRBJ2-7; the match to TRBD1 covers 8 bases. The CDR3 extends over 14 amino acids. The ends lost 2 bases at V and 6 bases at J; junction bases unmatched: 7. From germline, CDR1 is SGHRS and CDR2 YFSETQ. Here the CDR3 reads CASSFGQGGSEQYF. In DNA form, the CDR3 reads TGCGCCAGCAGCTTTGGACAGGGAGGCTCCGAGCAGTACTTC.

This clone was counted at least ten times. V and J are TRBV10-3 and TRBJ1-3; tentatively, D is TRBD1 (6 bases). CDR1 and CDR2 from the germline V gene are ENHRY and SYGVKD. Trimming stripped 4 bases from V and 2 bases from J, with 12 bases between. The CDR3 consists of 15 residues. In nucleotides, the CDR3 is TGTGCCATCAGTGGAGCAGCAGGGGCTGGAAACACCATATATTTT. Translated, it gives CAISGAAGAGNTIYF.

The rearrangement uses TRBV2 and TRBJ1-2; 9 positions agree with TRBD1. CDR3 length: 15 amino acids. V lost 5 bases, J lost 4 bases, and 8 bases stayed unmatched. The germline V gene has CDR1 SNHLY and CDR2 FYNNEI. The DNA of the CDR3 is TGTGCCAGCAGTTTACAGGGGGCCGCCGCCTATGGCTACACCTTC. It is translated as CASSLQGAAAYGYTF.

This clone was detected only a few times. The genes are TRBV28 and TRBJ2-7, with D possibly being TRBD1 (6 bases). CDR1 is MDHEN, CDR2 SYDVKM, per germline. V was shortened by 5 bases and J by 3 bases, with 11 bases between the two germline ends. This CDR3 has 13 residues. CDR3 sequence reads: CASSGQGLYEQYF. DNA for the CDR3: TGTGCCAGCAGTGGGCAGGGGCTCTACGAGCAGTACTTC.

The rearrangement joins TRBV10-3 to TRBJ1-5; no firm D call. The CDR3 has 13 amino acids. Germline CDR1 is ENHRY and CDR2 is SYGVKD. V was clipped by 10 bases and J by 2 bases, with 12 bases between them. CDR3 sequence: CATTTGGNQPQHF. CDR3 DNA sequence: TGTGCCACCACGACGGGCGGCAATCAGCCCCAGCATTTT.

On this clone: Different DNA sequences within this sample yield the same CDR3. V gene TRBV5-1 combines with J gene TRBJ2-3; D gene unclear. The germline V gene has CDR1 SGHRS and CDR2 YFSETQ. Trimming pared 1 base from V and 4 bases from J, leaving 4 bases between. This CDR3 comprises 12 residues. The CDR3 loop reads CASSLRADTQYF. The CDR3 coding sequence is TGCGCCAGCAGCTTGAGGGCAGATACGCAGTATTTT. Using reference TRBV5-1 and TRBJ2-3 for the parts outside the CDR3, the full variable domain is KAGVTQTPRYLIKTRGQQVTLSCSPISGHRSVSWYQQTPGQGLQFLFEYFSETQRNKGNFPGRFSGRQFSNSRSEMNVSTLELGDSALYLCASSLRADTQYFGPGTRLTVL.

In nucleotides, the CDR3 is TGCAGCGGTATCCTTTTTTGGGTTAATGAGCAGTTCTTC. Translating gives CSGILFWVNEQFF. The chain employs TRBV29-1 and TRBJ2-1; D unclear. Germline lookup yields CDR1 SQVTM and CDR2 ANQGSEA. The CDR3 is made up of 13 amino acids. Trimming shortened V by 7 bases and J by 7 bases, and 17 bases separated the two germline ends.

A note on this clone: Other DNA sequences in this sample translate to the same CDR3. The V and J genes are TRBV6-5 and TRBJ1-1; 8 bases align to TRBD1. There are 14 residues in the CDR3. CDR1 is MNHEY, CDR2 SVGAGI, per germline. Trimming at V came to 5 bases and at J to 0 bases, leaving 2 bases not matched to a gene. CDR3 nucleotide sequence: TGTGCCAGCAGTCGACAGGGGATGAACACTGAAGCTTTCTTT. Translation gives CASSRQGMNTEAFF.

CDR3 coding DNA: TGTGCCGTGGGAGCCAAAAACATTCAGTACTTC. This encodes CAVGAKNIQYF. This rearrangement joins TRBV15 to TRBJ2-4; D is undetermined. CDR1 is LNHNV and CDR2 is YYDKDF in the germline V gene (reference sequence). The ends were cut back, 11 bases at V and 0 bases at J, with 5 bases in the middle. This CDR3 is 11 amino acids long. The variable domain in full, with the rest retrieved from reference TRBV15 and TRBJ2-4, is DAMVIQNPRYQVTQFGKPVTLSCSQTLNHNVMYWYQQKSSQAPKLLFHYYDKDFNNEADTPDNFQSRRPNTSFCFLDIRSPGLGDTAMYLCAVGAKNIQYFGAGTRLSVL.

This clone showed up just a few times. The chain links TRBV4-3 to TRBJ2-7, with unresolved D. The CDR3 has 12 amino acids. Looked up from germline, CDR1 is LGHNA and CDR2 is YSLEER. Trimming removed 0 bases at V and 7 bases at J, with 7 bases between. CDR3 in amino acids: CASSQDVGEQYF. The CDR3 bases are TGCGCCAGCAGCCAAGATGTGGGGGAGCAGTACTTC.

V usage is TRBV7-8 and J usage is TRBJ1-4; D perhaps matches TRBD1 (5 bases). The V gene lost 2 bases and the J gene lost 5 bases, with 12 bases spanning the gap. Looked up from germline, CDR1 is SGHVS and CDR2 is FQNEAQ. This CDR3 comprises 15 residues. This CDR3 is CASSLRTGINEKLFF. The CDR3 DNA reads TGTGCCAGCAGCTTAAGAACAGGCATAAATGAAAAACTGTTTTTT.

The chain combines TRBV25-1 with TRBJ2-3; no clear D gene. Germline CDR1 and CDR2: MGHDK and SYGVNS. V lost 1 base, J lost 6 bases, and 11 bases lay in between. The length of the CDR3 is 14 residues. The CDR3 reads CASSEFPLVDTQYF. CDR3 nucleotides: TGTGCCAGCAGTGAATTCCCTCTAGTCGATACGCAGTATTTT.

This clone was seen ten or more times. This chain connects TRBV5-1 to TRBJ2-3, with D possibly being TRBD1 (6 bases). Germline lookup yields CDR1 SGHRS and CDR2 YFSETQ. V was pared by 4 bases and J by 2 bases, with 14 bases between. The CDR3 runs 15 residues. The CDR3 DNA sequence: TGCGCCAGCAGCGGCGGTGGACAGAACACAGATACGCAGTATTTT. Protein sequence: CASSGGGQNTDTQYF.

The chain combines TRBV7-6 with TRBJ2-7; 7 bases map to TRBD1. Germline V gene lookup returns CDR1 SGHVS and CDR2 FNYEAQ. This CDR3 has 14 residues. The junction had 4 bases not matched to a gene; V was cut back by 5 bases and J by 0 bases. The CDR3: CASSPRQGSYEQYF. CDR3 coding DNA: TGTGCCAGCAGCCCGCGACAGGGCTCCTACGAGCAGTACTTC.

Turning to this clone: A read error may be the cause here, since a much bigger clone is one base away. The chain is built from TRBV9 and TRBJ1-1, with D possibly matching TRBD1 (6 bases). The CDR3 is 13 amino acids. CDR1 and CDR2 from the germline V gene are SGDLS and YYNGEE. Trimming stripped 3 bases from V and 1 base from J, with 7 bases between. The CDR3 DNA is TGTGCCAGCAGCGAGGACAGGAACACTGAAGCTTTCTTT. It yields the protein CASSEDRNTEAFF.